This TCR beta chain was sequenced for a study of shared clonotypes between healthy human individuals. The CDR3 sequence is 19 residues long. V shed 5 bases and J shed 0 bases, with 23 bases lying between them. CDR1 and CDR2 (germline): MDHEN, SYDVKM. Selected positively for CCR7 and CD45RO-negative, naive CD8 cells excluded terminally differentiated effector memory CD45RA+ cells. Here immunoSEQ multiplex PCR was the method, and the copy in TCRdb shows in-frame clones only, minus some. The data contain under 700,000 clones, approximately 95% of them seen just once; the ten biggest clones take up over 0.1%.

The source is a woman aged 25 to 39 in good health. The rearrangement uses TRBV28 and TRBJ2-1; D may correspond to TRBD1 or TRBD2 (6 bases each). The specimen was naive CD8+ T cells sorted from blood. The CDR3 spells CASSGEIGGLRTSYNEQFF. DNA for the CDR3: TGTGCCAGCAGTGGGGAAATAGGGGGGCTCCGCACCTCCTACAATGAGCAGTTCTTC.